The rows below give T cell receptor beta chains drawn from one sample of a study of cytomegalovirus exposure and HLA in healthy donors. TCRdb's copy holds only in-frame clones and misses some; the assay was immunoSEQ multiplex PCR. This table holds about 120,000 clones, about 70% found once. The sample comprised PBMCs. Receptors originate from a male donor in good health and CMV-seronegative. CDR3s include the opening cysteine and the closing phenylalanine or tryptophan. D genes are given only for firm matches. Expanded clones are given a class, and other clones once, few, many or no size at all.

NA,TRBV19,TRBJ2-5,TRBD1,CASSIDQVRGLETQYF,TGTGCCAGTAGTATAGATCAGGTCAGGGGGCTGGAGACCCAGTACTTC
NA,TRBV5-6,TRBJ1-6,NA,CASTPLGRATPLHF,TGTGCCAGCACCCCGCTTGGCAGGGCGACACCCCTCCACTTT
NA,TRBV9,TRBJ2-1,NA,CASSVVASINEQFF,TGTGCCAGCAGCGTAGTGGCTAGCATCAATGAGCAGTTCTTC
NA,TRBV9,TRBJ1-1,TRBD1,CASSVQGQGNTEAFF,TGTGCCAGCAGCGTTCAGGGACAGGGGAACACTGAAGCTTTCTTT
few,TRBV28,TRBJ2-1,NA,CASSSWAEYSYNEQFF,TGTGCCAGCAGTTCGTGGGCAGAATACTCCTACAATGAGCAGTTCTTC
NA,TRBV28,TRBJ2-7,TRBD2,CASSAPGLATYEQYF,TGTGCCAGCAGCGCACCGGGACTAGCGACCTACGAGCAGTACTTC
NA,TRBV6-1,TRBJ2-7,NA,CASSVGRSYEQYF,TGTGCCAGCAGTGTTGGCAGGTCCTACGAGCAGTACTTC
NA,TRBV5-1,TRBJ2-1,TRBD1,CASSRSGTGNFNEQFF,TGCGCCAGCAGTCGATCCGGGACAGGGAATTTCAATGAGCAGTTCTTC
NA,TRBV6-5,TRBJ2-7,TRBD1,CASSPQGQGADEQYF,TGTGCCAGCAGTCCCCAGGGACAGGGGGCGGACGAGCAGTACTTC
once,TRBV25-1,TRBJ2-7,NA,CASSESRTGRRHEQYF,TGTGCCAGCAGTGAATCCCGGACGGGGAGAAGACACGAGCAGTACTTC
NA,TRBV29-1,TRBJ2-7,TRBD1,CSVQDRAYEQYF,TGCAGCGTCCAGGACAGGGCCTACGAGCAGTACTTC
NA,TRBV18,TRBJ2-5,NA,CASSPLAFQETQYF,TGTGCCAGCTCACCGCTAGCGTTCCAAGAGACCCAGTACTTC
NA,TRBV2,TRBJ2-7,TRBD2,CASFFDSGSNSYEQYF,TGTGCCAGTTTTTTTGATAGCGGGAGTAATAGCTACGAGCAGTACTTC
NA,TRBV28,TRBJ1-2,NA,CASSLPTGRPMDGYTF,TGTGCCAGCAGTCTACCTACAGGACGGCCGATGGATGGCTACACCTTC
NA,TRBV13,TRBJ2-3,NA,CASSFGAPADTQYF,TGTGCCAGCAGCTTTGGGGCCCCCGCAGATACGCAGTATTTT
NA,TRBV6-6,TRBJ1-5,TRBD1,CASTSRGDRADQPQHF,TGTGCCAGCACGTCAAGGGGGGACAGGGCGGATCAGCCCCAGCATTTT
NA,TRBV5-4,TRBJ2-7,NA,CASSPIMGQGRMYEQYF,TGTGCCAGCAGCCCCATCATGGGGCAGGGCCGTATGTACGAGCAGTACTTC
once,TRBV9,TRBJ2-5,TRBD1,CASSPRDSRTKETQYF,TGTGCCAGCAGCCCGAGGGACAGCCGGACAAAAGAGACCCAGTACTTC
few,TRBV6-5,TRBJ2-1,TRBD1,CASTILGTDEQFF,TGTGCCAGCACCATTTTGGGGACAGATGAGCAGTTCTTC
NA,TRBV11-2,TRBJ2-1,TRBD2,CASSLLAGGPYNEQFF,TGTGCCAGCAGCTTGCTAGCGGGAGGGCCCTACAATGAGCAGTTCTTC
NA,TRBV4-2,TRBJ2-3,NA,CASSVQSDLGDTQYF,TGTGCCAGCAGCGTACAGTCTGATCTGGGAGATACGCAGTATTTT
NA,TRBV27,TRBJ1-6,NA,CASSLGGLGSYNSPLHF,TGTGCCAGCAGTTTGGGGGGTTTAGGGTCCTATAATTCACCCCTCCACTTT
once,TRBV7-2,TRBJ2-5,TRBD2,CASTSGRVETQYF,TGTGCCAGCACTAGCGGGAGAGTAGAGACCCAGTACTTC
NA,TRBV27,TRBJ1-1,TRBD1,CASSFRGQGGTEAFF,TGTGCCAGCAGTTTCCGGGGACAGGGGGGAACTGAAGCTTTCTTT
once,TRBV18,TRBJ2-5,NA,CASSLSLGETQYF,TGTGCCAGCTCACTTTCTCTCGGAGAGACCCAGTACTTC
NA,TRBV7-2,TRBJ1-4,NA,CASSLAPPETNEKLFF,TGTGCCAGCAGCTTAGCCCCACCCGAGACTAATGAAAAACTGTTTTTT
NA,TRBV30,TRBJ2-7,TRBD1,CAWSLGQGGLYEQYF,TGTGCCTGGAGTCTCGGACAGGGGGGACTTTACGAGCAGTACTTC
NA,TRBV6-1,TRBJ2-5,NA,CASSETGRAEVETQYF,TGTGCCAGCAGTGAAACCGGGCGGGCGGAGGTAGAGACCCAGTACTTC
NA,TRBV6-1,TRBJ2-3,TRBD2,CASSGTSGTDTQYF,TGTGCCAGCAGTGGGACTAGCGGGACAGATACGCAGTATTTT
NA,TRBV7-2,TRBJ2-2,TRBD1,CASSSGTGTTGELFF,TGTGCCAGCAGCTCCGGGACAGGCACCACCGGGGAGCTGTTTTTT
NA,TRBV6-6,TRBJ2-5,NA,CASSPNRGIQETQYF,TGTGCCAGCAGTCCTAATCGGGGTATCCAAGAGACCCAGTACTTC
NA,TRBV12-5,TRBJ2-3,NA,CASGLAYDTDTQYF,TGTGCTAGTGGCCTAGCCTATGACACAGATACGCAGTATTTT
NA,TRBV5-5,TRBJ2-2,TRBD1,CASSPRTGANTGELFF,TGTGCCAGCAGCCCGCGGACAGGGGCGAACACCGGGGAGCTGTTTTTT
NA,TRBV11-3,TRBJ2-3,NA,CASSLGISGSTDTQYF,TGTGCCAGCAGCTTAGGTATAAGCGGTAGCACAGATACGCAGTATTTT
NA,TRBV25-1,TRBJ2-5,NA,CASTGQSQETQYF,TGTGCCAGCACCGGACAGTCCCAAGAGACCCAGTACTTC
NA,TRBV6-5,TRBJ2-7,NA,CATSRGEDEQYF,TGTGCCACAAGCAGGGGCGAGGACGAGCAGTACTTC
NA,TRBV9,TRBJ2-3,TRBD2,CASSVGLARSTDTQYF,TGTGCCAGCAGCGTGGGACTAGCCCGTAGCACAGATACGCAGTATTTT
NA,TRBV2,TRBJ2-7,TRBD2,CASRTSGTNYEQYF,TGTGCCAGCAGAACTAGCGGGACGAACTACGAGCAGTACTTC
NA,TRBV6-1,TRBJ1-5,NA,CASSPRDPYQPQHF,TGTGCCAGCAGCCCACGGGATCCCTATCAGCCCCAGCATTTT
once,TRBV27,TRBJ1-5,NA,CASSPGQSHQPQHF,TGTGCCAGCAGTCCAGGACAGTCCCATCAGCCCCAGCATTTT
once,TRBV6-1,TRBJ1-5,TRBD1,CASSDEGGTGHSNQPQHF,TGTGCCAGCAGTGACGAGGGTGGGACAGGTCATAGCAATCAGCCCCAGCATTTT
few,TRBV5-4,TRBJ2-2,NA,CASSLDLRSSGELFF,TGTGCCAGCAGCTTGGACTTACGTTCGAGCGGGGAGCTGTTTTTT
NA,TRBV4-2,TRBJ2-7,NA,CASSQEISYEQYF,TGTGCCAGCAGCCAAGAAATCTCCTACGAGCAGTACTTC
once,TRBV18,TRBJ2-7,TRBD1,CASSPKTGGSEQYF,TGTGCCAGCTCACCAAAGACAGGGGGTTCCGAGCAGTACTTC
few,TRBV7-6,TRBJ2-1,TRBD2,CASSPLAANNEQFF,TGTGCCAGCAGCCCCCTAGCGGCCAACAATGAGCAGTTCTTC
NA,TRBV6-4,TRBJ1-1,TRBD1,CASSDSTGRPAFF,TGTGCCAGCAGTGACTCGACAGGGCGGCCCGCTTTCTTT
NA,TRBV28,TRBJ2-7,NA,CASSLETGEQYF,TGTGCCAGCAGTTTAGAGACGGGGGAGCAGTACTTC
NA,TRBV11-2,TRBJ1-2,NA,CASRDTYGYTF,TGTGCCAGCAGGGACACCTATGGCTACACCTTC
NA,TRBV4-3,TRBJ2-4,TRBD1,CASSPNPRGPQYF,TGCGCCAGCAGCCCGAATCCAAGGGGGCCTCAGTACTTC
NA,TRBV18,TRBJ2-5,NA,CASSPVNKQETQYF,TGTGCCAGCTCACCAGTAAACAAGCAAGAGACCCAGTACTTC
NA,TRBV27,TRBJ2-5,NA,CASSLSINRLGETQYF,TGTGCCAGCAGTTTATCGATTAACAGGTTGGGCGAGACCCAGTACTTC
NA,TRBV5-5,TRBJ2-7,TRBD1,CASSPGQGGGYEQYF,TGTGCCAGCAGCCCGGGACAGGGGGGCGGCTACGAGCAGTACTTC
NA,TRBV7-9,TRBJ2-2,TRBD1,CSSGQGRELSSIGELFF,TGTTCCAGCGGACAGGGACGGGAACTCTCTAGTATCGGGGAGCTGTTTTTT
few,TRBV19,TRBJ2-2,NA,CASIHRGSANTGELFF,TGTGCCAGTATTCATAGGGGCAGCGCGAACACCGGGGAGCTGTTTTTT
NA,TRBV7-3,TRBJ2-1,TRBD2,CASSSFTSGGHNEQFF,TGTGCCAGCAGCTCCTTTACTAGCGGGGGACACAATGAGCAGTTCTTC